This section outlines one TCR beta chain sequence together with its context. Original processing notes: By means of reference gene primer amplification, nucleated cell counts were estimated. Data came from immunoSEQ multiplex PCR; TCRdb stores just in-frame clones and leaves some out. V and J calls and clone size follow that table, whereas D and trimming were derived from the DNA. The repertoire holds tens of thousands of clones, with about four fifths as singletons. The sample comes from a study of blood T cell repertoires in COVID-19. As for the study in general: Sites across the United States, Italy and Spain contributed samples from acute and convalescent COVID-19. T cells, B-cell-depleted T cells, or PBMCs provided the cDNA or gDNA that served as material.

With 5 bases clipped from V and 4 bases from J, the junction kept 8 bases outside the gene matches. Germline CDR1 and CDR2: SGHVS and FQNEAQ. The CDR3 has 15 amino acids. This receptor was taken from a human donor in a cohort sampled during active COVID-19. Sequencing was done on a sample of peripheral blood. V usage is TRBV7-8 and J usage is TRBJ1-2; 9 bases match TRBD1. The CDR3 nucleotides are TGTGCCAGCAGCCCAAAAGGGACAGGGCGCTATGGCTACACCTTC. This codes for CASSPKGTGRYGYTF.